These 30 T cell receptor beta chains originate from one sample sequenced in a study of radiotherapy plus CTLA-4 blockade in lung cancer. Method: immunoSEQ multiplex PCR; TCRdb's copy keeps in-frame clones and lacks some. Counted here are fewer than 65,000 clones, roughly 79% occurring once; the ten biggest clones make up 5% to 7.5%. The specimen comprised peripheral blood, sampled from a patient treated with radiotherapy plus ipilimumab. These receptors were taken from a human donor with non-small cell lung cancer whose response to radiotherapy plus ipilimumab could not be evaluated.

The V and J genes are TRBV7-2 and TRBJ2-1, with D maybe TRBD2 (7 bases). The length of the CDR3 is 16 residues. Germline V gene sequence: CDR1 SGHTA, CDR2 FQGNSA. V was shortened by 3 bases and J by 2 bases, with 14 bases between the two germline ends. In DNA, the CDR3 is TGTGCCAGCAGCTTGGATGCGGGGGCCACCTACAATGAGCAGTTCTTC. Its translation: CASSLDAGATYNEQFF.

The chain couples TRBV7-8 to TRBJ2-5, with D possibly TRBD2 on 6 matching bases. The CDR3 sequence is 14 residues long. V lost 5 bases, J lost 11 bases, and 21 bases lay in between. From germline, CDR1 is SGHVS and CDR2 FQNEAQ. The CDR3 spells CASSHQRRPGEQYF. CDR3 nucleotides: TGTGCCAGCAGCCATCAGCGGCGCCCGGGGGAGCAGTACTTC.

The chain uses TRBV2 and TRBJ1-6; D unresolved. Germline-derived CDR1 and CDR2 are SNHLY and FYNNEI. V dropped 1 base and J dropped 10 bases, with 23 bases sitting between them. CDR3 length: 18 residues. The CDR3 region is CASSEERRPLSTRSPLHF. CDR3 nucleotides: TGTGCCAGCAGTGAAGAAAGGAGACCCCTAAGCACAAGATCACCCCTCCACTTT. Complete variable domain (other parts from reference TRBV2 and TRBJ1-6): EPEVTQTPSHQVTQMGQEVILRCVPISNHLYFYWYRQILGQKVEFLVSFYNNEISEKSEIFDDQFSVERPDGSNFTLKIRSTKLEDSAMYFCASSEERRPLSTRSPLHFGNGTRLTVT.

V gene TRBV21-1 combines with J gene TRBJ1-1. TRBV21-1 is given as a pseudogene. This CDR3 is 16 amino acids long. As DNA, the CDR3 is TGTGCCAGCAGCCCTCGAGGGTGGGGGGGGGACACTGAAGCTTTCTTT. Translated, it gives CASSPRGWGGDTEAFF.

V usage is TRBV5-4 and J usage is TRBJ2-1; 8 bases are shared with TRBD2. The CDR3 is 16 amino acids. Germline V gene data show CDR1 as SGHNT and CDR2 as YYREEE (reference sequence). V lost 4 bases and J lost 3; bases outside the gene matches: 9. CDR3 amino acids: CASSPGGSGGYNEQFF. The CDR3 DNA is TGTGCCAGCAGCCCCGGAGGGAGCGGGGGCTACAATGAGCAGTTCTTC.

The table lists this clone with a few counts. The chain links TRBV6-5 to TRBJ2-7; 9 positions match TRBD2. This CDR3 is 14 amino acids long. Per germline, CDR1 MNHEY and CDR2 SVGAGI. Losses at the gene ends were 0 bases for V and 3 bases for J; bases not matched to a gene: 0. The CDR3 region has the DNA TGTGCCAGCAGTTACTCTAGCGGGAGCTACGAGCAGTACTTC. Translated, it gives CASSYSSGSYEQYF.

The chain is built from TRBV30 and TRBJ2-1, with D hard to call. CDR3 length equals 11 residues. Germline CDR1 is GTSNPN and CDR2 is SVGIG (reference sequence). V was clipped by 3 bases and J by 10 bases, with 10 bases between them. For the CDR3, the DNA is TGTGCCTGGAGCTTACGGGTGGAGCAGTTCTTC. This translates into CAWSLRVEQFF. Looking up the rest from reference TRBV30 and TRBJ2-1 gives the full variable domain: SQTIHQWPATLVQPVGSPLSLECTVEGTSNPNLYWYRQAAGRGLQLLFYSVGIGQISSEVPQNLSASRPQDRQFILSSKKLLLSDSGFYLCAWSLRVEQFFGPGTRLTVL.

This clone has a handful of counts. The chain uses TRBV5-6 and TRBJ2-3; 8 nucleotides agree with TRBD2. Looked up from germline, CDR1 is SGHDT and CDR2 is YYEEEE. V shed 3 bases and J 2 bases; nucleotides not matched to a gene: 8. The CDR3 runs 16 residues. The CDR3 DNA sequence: TGTGCCAGCAGCTCCACTAGCGGAGGAACCACAGATACGCAGTATTTT. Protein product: CASSSTSGGTTDTQYF. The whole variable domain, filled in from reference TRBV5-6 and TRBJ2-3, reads DAGVTQSPTHLIKTRGQQVTLRCSPKSGHDTVSWYQQALGQGPQFIFQYYEEEERQRGNFPDRFSGHQFPNYSSELNVNALLLGDSALYLCASSSTSGGTTDTQYFGPGTRLTVL.

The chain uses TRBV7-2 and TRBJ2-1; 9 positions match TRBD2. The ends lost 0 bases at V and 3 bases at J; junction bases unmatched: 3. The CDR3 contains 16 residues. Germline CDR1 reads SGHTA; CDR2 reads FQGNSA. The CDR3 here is CASSLAGRGGYNEQFF. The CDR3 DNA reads TGTGCCAGCAGCTTAGCCGGGCGGGGGGGCTACAATGAGCAGTTCTTC.

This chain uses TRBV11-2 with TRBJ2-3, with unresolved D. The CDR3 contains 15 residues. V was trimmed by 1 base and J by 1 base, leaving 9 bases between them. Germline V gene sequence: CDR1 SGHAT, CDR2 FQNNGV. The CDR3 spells CASSLVGSGTDTQYF. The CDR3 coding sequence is TGTGCCAGCAGCTTAGTCGGTAGTGGCACAGATACGCAGTATTTT.

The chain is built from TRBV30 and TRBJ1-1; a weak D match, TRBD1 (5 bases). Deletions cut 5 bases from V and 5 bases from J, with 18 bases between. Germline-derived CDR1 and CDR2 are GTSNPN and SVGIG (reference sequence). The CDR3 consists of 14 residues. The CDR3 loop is CAWGSKGAGTEAFF. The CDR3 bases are TGTGCCTGGGGAAGTAAAGGGGCGGGGACTGAAGCTTTCTTT. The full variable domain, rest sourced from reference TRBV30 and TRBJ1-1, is SQTIHQWPATLVQPVGSPLSLECTVEGTSNPNLYWYRQAAGRGLQLLFYSVGIGQISSEVPQNLSASRPQDRQFILSSKKLLLSDSGFYLCAWGSKGAGTEAFFGQGTRLTVV.

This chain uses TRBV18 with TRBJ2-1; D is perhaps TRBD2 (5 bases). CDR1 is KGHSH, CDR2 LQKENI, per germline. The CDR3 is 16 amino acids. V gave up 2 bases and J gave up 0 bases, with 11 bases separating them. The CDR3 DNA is TGTGCCAGCTCACCATATCGAGGGAGCTCCTACAATGAGCAGTTCTTC. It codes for CASSPYRGSSYNEQFF.

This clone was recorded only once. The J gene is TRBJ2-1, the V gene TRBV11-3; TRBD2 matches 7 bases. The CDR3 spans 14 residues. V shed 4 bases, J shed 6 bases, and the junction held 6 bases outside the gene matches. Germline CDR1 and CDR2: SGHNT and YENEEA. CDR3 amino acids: CASSSGASGNEQFF. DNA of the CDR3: TGTGCCAGCAGCTCTGGGGCTAGCGGCAATGAGCAGTTCTTC.

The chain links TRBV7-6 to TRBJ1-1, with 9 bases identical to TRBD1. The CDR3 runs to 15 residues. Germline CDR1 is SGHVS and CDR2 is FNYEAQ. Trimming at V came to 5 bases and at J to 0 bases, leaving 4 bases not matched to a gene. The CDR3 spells CASSADRGVNTEAFF. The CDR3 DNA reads TGTGCCAGCAGCGCAGACAGGGGGGTGAACACTGAAGCTTTCTTT.

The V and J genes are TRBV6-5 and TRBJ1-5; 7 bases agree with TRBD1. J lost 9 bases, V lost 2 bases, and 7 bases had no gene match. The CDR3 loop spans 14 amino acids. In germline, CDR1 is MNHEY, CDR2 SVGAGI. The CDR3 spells CASSYAQGESPQHF. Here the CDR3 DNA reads TGTGCCAGCAGTTACGCGCAGGGGGAATCGCCCCAGCATTTT.

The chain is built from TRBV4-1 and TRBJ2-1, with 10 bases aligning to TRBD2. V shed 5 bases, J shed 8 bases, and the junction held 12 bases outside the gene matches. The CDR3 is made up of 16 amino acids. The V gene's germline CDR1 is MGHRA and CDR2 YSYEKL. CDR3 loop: CASSTQAGGPGYEQFF. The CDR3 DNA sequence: TGCGCCAGCAGCACACAAGCGGGGGGGCCGGGGTATGAGCAGTTCTTC.

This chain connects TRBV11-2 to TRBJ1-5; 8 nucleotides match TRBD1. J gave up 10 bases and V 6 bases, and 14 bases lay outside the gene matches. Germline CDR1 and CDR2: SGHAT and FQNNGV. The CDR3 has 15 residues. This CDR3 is CASSFGAGGSYPQHF. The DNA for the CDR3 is TGTGCCAGCAGTTTTGGGGCAGGGGGCTCTTATCCCCAGCATTTT.

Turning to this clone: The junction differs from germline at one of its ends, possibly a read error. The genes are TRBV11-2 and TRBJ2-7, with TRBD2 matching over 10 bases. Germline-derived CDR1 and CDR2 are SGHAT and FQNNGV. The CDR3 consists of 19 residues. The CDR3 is CASSSVRGSGRPSSYEQHF. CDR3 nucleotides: TGTGCCAGCAGCTCCGTTCGGGGTAGCGGGAGGCCGAGCTCCTACGAGCAGCACTTC.

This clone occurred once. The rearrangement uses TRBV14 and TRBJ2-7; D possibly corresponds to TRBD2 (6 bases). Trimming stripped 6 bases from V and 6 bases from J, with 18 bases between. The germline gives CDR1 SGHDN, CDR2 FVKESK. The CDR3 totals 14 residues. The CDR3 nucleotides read TGTGCCAGCAGTCTGTACCGGGAGTCCCGCGAGCAGTACTTC. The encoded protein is CASSLYRESREQYF.

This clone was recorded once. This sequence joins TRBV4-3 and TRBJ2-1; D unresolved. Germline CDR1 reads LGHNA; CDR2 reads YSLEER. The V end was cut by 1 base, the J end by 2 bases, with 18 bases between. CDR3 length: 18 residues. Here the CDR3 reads CASSQASAQQRTYNEQFF. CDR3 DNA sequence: TGCGCCAGCAGCCAAGCGTCGGCCCAGCAGAGGACCTACAATGAGCAGTTCTTC.

The CDR3 bases are TGTGCCAGCAGCGATCGACAGGGGGGGTCCTACGAGCAGTACTTC. Translating it yields CASSDRQGGSYEQYF. The chain is built from TRBV7-6 and TRBJ2-7; 9 bases fit TRBD1. Per the germline V gene, CDR1 is SGHVS and CDR2 is FNYEAQ. V lost 5 bases, J lost 1 base, and 6 bases stayed unmatched. The CDR3 is 15 amino acids.

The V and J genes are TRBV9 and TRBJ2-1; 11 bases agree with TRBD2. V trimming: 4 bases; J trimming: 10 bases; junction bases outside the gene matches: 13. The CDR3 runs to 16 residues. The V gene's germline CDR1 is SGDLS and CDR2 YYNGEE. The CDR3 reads CASSPRLLAGAGEQFF. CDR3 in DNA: TGTGCCAGCAGCCCCCGGTTACTAGCGGGGGCCGGGGAGCAGTTCTTC.

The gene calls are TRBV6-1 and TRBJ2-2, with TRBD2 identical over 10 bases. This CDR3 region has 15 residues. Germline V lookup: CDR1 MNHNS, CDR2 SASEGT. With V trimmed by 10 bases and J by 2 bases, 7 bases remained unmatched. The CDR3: CATQAGGPNTGELFF. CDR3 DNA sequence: TGTGCCACCCAAGCGGGAGGGCCTAACACCGGGGAGCTGTTTTTT.

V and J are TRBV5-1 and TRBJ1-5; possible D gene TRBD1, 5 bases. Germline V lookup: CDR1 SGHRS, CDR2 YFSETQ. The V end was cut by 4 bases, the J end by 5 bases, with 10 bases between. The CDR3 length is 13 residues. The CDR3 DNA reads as TGCGCCAGCAGCATAACAGGAGATCAGCCCCAGCATTTT. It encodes CASSITGDQPQHF.

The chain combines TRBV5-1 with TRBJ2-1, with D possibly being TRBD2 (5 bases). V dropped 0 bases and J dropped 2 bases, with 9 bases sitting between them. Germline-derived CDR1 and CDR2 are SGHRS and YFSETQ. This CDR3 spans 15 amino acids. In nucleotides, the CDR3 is TGCGCCAGCAGCTTGGCGGGGTACGCCTACAATGAGCAGTTCTTC. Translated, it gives CASSLAGYAYNEQFF.

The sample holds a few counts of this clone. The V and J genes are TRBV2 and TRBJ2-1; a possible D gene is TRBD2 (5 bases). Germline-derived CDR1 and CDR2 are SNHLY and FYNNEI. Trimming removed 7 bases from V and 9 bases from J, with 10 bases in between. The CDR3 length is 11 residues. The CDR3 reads CASKTAGEQFF. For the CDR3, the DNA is TGTGCCAGCAAGACTGCGGGTGAGCAGTTCTTC.

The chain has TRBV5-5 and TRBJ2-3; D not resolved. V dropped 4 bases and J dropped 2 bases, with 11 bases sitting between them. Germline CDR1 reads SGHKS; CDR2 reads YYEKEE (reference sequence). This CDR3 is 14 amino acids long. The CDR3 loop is CASSPRSNTDTQYF. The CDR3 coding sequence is TGTGCCAGCAGCCCCCGCAGTAACACAGATACGCAGTATTTT. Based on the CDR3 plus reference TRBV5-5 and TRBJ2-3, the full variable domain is DAGVTQSPTHLIKTRGQQVTLRCSPISGHKSVSWYQQVLGQGPQFIFQYYEKEERGRGNFPDRFSARQFPNYSSELNVNALLLGDSALYLCASSPRSNTDTQYFGPGTRLTVL.

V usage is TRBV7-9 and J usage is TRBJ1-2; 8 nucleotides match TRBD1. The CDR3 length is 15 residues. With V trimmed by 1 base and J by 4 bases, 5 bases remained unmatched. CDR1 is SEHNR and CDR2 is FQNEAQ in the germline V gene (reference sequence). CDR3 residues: CASSLGGDRPYGYTF. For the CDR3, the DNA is TGTGCCAGCAGCTTAGGTGGGGACAGGCCCTATGGCTACACCTTC.

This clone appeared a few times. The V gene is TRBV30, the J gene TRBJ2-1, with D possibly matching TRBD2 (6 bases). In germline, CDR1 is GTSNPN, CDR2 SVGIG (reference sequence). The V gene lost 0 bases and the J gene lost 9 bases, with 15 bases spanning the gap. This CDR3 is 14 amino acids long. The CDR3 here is CAWSVQGGLFEQFF. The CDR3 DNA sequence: TGTGCCTGGAGTGTACAAGGAGGGCTATTTGAGCAGTTCTTC.

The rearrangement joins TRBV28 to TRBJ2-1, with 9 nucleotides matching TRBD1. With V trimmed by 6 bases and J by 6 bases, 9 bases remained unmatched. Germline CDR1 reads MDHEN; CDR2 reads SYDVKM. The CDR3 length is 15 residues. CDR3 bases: TGTGCCAGCAGAAGTACGGGACAGGGACTCAATGAGCAGTTCTTC. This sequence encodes CASRSTGQGLNEQFF.